This TCR beta chain was sequenced for a study of OX40 agonist ivuxolimab in advanced cancers. Broader study findings: Antigen targets of the expanded peripheral T cells went undetermined.

Worth noting for this clone: Its antigen is as yet unknown.

The CDR3 runs to 14 residues. Trimming took off 2 bases at V and 1 base at J, with 8 bases between the two ends. Germline CDR1 reads SGHVS; CDR2 reads FQNEAQ. The repertoire was sequenced with immunoSEQ multiplex PCR; TCRdb's copy has only in-frame clones and lacks some. Counted here are roughly 72,000 clones, 65% to 85% occurring once; the ten biggest clones make up more than 4%. The chain links TRBV7-8 to TRBJ1-1, with D perhaps TRBD1 (6 bases). Material: CD4+ or CD8+ T cells sorted from blood, obtained in a trial of the OX40 agonist ivuxolimab. This TCR was recovered from an adult with an advanced solid tumor such as melanoma, head and neck, liver or kidney cancer. The chain's CDR3 is CASSLQGQNTEAFF. The CDR3 DNA follows: TGTGCCAGCAGCTTACAGGGGCAGAACACTGAAGCTTTCTTT. Drawing the rest from reference TRBV7-8 and TRBJ1-1, the complete variable domain is GAGVSQSPRYKVAKRGQDVALRCDPISGHVSLFWYQQALGQGPEFLTYFQNEAQLDKSGLPSDRFFAERPEGSVSTLKIQRTQQEDSAVYLCASSLQGQNTEAFFGQGTRLTVV.